A selection of T cell receptor beta chains follows, all from one sample in a study of T-cell memory formation after mild COVID-19. TCRdb redid the calling of the 5' RACE reads with MiXCR, one entry per CDR3 protein. Of 500,000 to 550,000 distinct CDR3 sequences in the sample, around 20% were seen once. Sequenced material: PBMCs or a T cell subset sorted from them (not recorded which). These receptor sequences come from an adult woman who had mild COVID-19 (a few samples of this study predate the infection). Cell type and time point are not known. CDR3s include the opening cysteine and the closing phenylalanine or tryptophan. Fields, in order: V gene, J gene, clone size, D gene, CDR3 DNA, CDR3 protein. D genes are given only for firm matches. Clone size is shown for a subset of rows, as once, few, many or a class of expanded clone.

v_gene: TRBV12-3/TRBV12-4
j_gene: TRBJ2-1
abundance: NA
d_gene: TRBD2
CDR3nt: TGTGCCAGCAGTTTAGCGGTGGGACTAGCGGGGGCCCTTTACGAGCAGTTCTTC
CDR3aa: CASSLAVGLAGALYEQFF

v_gene: TRBV5-1
j_gene: TRBJ2-7
abundance: few
d_gene: TRBD1
CDR3nt: TGCGCCAGCAGCTCCCAGGGGGCACCGTACGAGCAGTACTTC
CDR3aa: CASSSQGAPYEQYF

v_gene: TRBV15
j_gene: TRBJ1-1
abundance: NA
d_gene: NA
CDR3nt: TGTGCCACCAGCAGAGACCAGGGATTTAGGCGGAACACTGAAGCTTTCTTT
CDR3aa: CATSRDQGFRRNTEAFF

v_gene: TRBV11-3
j_gene: TRBJ2-3
abundance: NA
d_gene: TRBD2
CDR3nt: TGTGCCAGCAGCTATCGGGAGGGCCCTACAGATACGCAGTATTTT
CDR3aa: CASSYREGPTDTQYF

v_gene: TRBV7-6
j_gene: TRBJ2-7
abundance: NA
d_gene: NA
CDR3nt: TGTGCCAGCAGCTTAGCGAATACGGGGGCTGGACCCTCCTACGAGCAGTACTTC
CDR3aa: CASSLANTGAGPSYEQYF

v_gene: TRBV29-1
j_gene: TRBJ2-3
abundance: NA
d_gene: TRBD2
CDR3nt: TGCAGCGTCGCCCACGGGGGGGGGTTTGATACGCAGTATTTT
CDR3aa: CSVAHGGGFDTQYF

v_gene: TRBV5-1
j_gene: TRBJ2-1
abundance: many
d_gene: TRBD2
CDR3nt: TGCGCCAGCAGCCAGATAGCGGGAGGGCCGTCTCTTGAGCAGTTCTTC
CDR3aa: CASSQIAGGPSLEQFF

v_gene: TRBV30
j_gene: TRBJ2-7
abundance: few
d_gene: TRBD1
CDR3nt: TGTGCCTGGAGTGTACAGGGGACAGGGGGAATCCACGAGCAGTACTTC
CDR3aa: CAWSVQGTGGIHEQYF

v_gene: TRBV9
j_gene: TRBJ2-3
abundance: NA
d_gene: TRBD2
CDR3nt: TGTGCCAGCAGCGGACAGCGGGGCCCAACTAGCACAGATACGCAGTATTTT
CDR3aa: CASSGQRGPTSTDTQYF

v_gene: TRBV7-9
j_gene: TRBJ2-7
abundance: few
d_gene: TRBD1
CDR3nt: TGTGCCAGCAGCTTAGCCGGAAATGGGGACAGGGGATTCTACGAGCAGTACTTC
CDR3aa: CASSLAGNGDRGFYEQYF

v_gene: TRBV20-1
j_gene: TRBJ2-1
abundance: NA
d_gene: NA
CDR3nt: TGCAGTGCGCCACTCGTCCCCCGCAATGAGCAGTTCTTC
CDR3aa: CSAPLVPRNEQFF

v_gene: TRBV9
j_gene: TRBJ1-5
abundance: few
d_gene: NA
CDR3nt: TGTGCCAGCAGCGTAGAAGGGAAGAGTCAGCCCCAGCATTTT
CDR3aa: CASSVEGKSQPQHF

v_gene: TRBV28
j_gene: TRBJ2-7
abundance: few
d_gene: NA
CDR3nt: TGTGCCAGCAACCAGCGCAATTCCTACGAGCAGTACTTC
CDR3aa: CASNQRNSYEQYF

v_gene: TRBV4-2
j_gene: TRBJ2-7
abundance: few
d_gene: NA
CDR3nt: TGTGCCAGCAGCCAAGATAGGAGGACCTACGAGCAGTACTTC
CDR3aa: CASSQDRRTYEQYF

v_gene: TRBV5-1
j_gene: TRBJ2-1
abundance: NA
d_gene: NA
CDR3nt: TGCGCCAGCAGCGTAACAGGGCCTGAGGGGCAGTTCTTC
CDR3aa: CASSVTGPEGQFF

v_gene: TRBV25-1
j_gene: TRBJ2-4
abundance: NA
d_gene: NA
CDR3nt: TGTGCCAGCAGTGATACTGGCAGGGCGGACATTCAGTACTTC
CDR3aa: CASSDTGRADIQYF

v_gene: TRBV6-6
j_gene: TRBJ2-3
abundance: NA
d_gene: NA
CDR3nt: TGTGCCAGCAGTTCTGCGACTAGCACAGATACGCAGTATTTT
CDR3aa: CASSSATSTDTQYF

v_gene: TRBV20-1
j_gene: TRBJ1-5
abundance: few
d_gene: TRBD1
CDR3nt: TGCAGTGCCATTCACAGGGGGCTTCAGCCCCAGCATTTT
CDR3aa: CSAIHRGLQPQHF

v_gene: TRBV7-2
j_gene: TRBJ1-6
abundance: NA
d_gene: NA
CDR3nt: TGTGCCAGCAGCCCCCGAGGAGGAATACTATATAATTCACCCCTCCACTTT
CDR3aa: CASSPRGGILYNSPLHF

v_gene: TRBV18
j_gene: TRBJ1-2
abundance: NA
d_gene: NA
CDR3nt: TGTGCCAGCTCACTTCAGGGGACGATCCCCAGCTACACCTTC
CDR3aa: CASSLQGTIPSYTF

v_gene: TRBV7-2
j_gene: TRBJ1-2
abundance: NA
d_gene: TRBD1
CDR3nt: TGTGCCAGCAGCTTAAACCCCGGGACAGGCCCTAACTATGGCTACACCTTC
CDR3aa: CASSLNPGTGPNYGYTF

v_gene: TRBV3-1
j_gene: TRBJ1-5
abundance: NA
d_gene: NA
CDR3nt: TGTGCCAGCAGCCAAGATGACAGAGAAGTAGCCCAGCATTTT
CDR3aa: CASSQDDREVAQHF

v_gene: TRBV20-1
j_gene: TRBJ2-7
abundance: few
d_gene: NA
CDR3nt: TGCAGTGCTCCGGGACTGAACTACGAGCAGTACTTC
CDR3aa: CSAPGLNYEQYF

v_gene: TRBV2
j_gene: TRBJ1-5
abundance: few
d_gene: TRBD1
CDR3nt: TGTGCCAGCAGTGATAGGACAGGGGAACGCAATCAGCCCCAGCATTTT
CDR3aa: CASSDRTGERNQPQHF

v_gene: TRBV5-1
j_gene: TRBJ1-1
abundance: few
d_gene: TRBD1
CDR3nt: TGCGCCAGCGGGACAGGGTTGACTGAAGCTTTCTTT
CDR3aa: CASGTGLTEAFF

v_gene: TRBV6-1
j_gene: TRBJ2-5
abundance: few
d_gene: NA
CDR3nt: TGTGCCAGCAGTGTCCCAGGCGGAGAGACCCAGTACTTC
CDR3aa: CASSVPGGETQYF

v_gene: TRBV2
j_gene: TRBJ2-1
abundance: few
d_gene: TRBD1
CDR3nt: TGTGCCAGCAGCGGGACAGACAATGAGCAGTTCTTC
CDR3aa: CASSGTDNEQFF

v_gene: TRBV20-1
j_gene: TRBJ2-3
abundance: NA
d_gene: NA
CDR3nt: TGCAGTGATGGAGATCCGTCGAGGGGCACAGATACGCAGTATTTT
CDR3aa: CSDGDPSRGTDTQYF

v_gene: TRBV20-1
j_gene: TRBJ2-5
abundance: NA
d_gene: NA
CDR3nt: TGCAGTGCTTCCATTGGCGGGGCCCAAGAGACCCAGTACTTC
CDR3aa: CSASIGGAQETQYF

v_gene: TRBV7-9
j_gene: TRBJ2-3
abundance: few
d_gene: NA
CDR3nt: TGTGCCAGCAGCGCGGGACTCGCCGGAGATACGCAGTATTTT
CDR3aa: CASSAGLAGDTQYF

v_gene: TRBV19
j_gene: TRBJ2-2
abundance: few
d_gene: NA
CDR3nt: TGTGCCAGTAGCCTGTCCGAGGCCGGGGAGCTGTTTTTT
CDR3aa: CASSLSEAGELFF

v_gene: TRBV7-3
j_gene: TRBJ2-5
abundance: few
d_gene: NA
CDR3nt: TGTGCCAGCAGCTTACCCCGGGACACACAGTACCAAGAGACCCAGTACTTC
CDR3aa: CASSLPRDTQYQETQYF

v_gene: TRBV29-1
j_gene: TRBJ1-1
abundance: NA
d_gene: NA
CDR3nt: TGCAGCGTTGTGGCCAGATCCACTGAAGCTTTCTTT
CDR3aa: CSVVARSTEAFF

v_gene: TRBV6-5
j_gene: TRBJ2-7
abundance: NA
d_gene: NA
CDR3nt: TGTGCCAGCAGTCCTTGGGACATGCCATACGAGCAGTACTTC
CDR3aa: CASSPWDMPYEQYF

v_gene: TRBV10-3
j_gene: TRBJ2-7
abundance: NA
d_gene: NA
CDR3nt: TGTGCCATCAGTGGCGGACAGCTTAATTTTCCCTACGAGCAGTACTTC
CDR3aa: CAISGGQLNFPYEQYF

v_gene: TRBV5-1
j_gene: TRBJ2-7
abundance: NA
d_gene: TRBD2
CDR3nt: TGCGCCAGCAGCATGACTAGCGGGGACACCTACGAGCAGTACTTC
CDR3aa: CASSMTSGDTYEQYF

v_gene: TRBV6-2/TRBV6-3
j_gene: TRBJ2-3
abundance: few
d_gene: NA
CDR3nt: TGTGCCAGCAGTTACTCGAGGGCTAGGGTTGAAGATACGCAGTATTTT
CDR3aa: CASSYSRARVEDTQYF

v_gene: TRBV30
j_gene: TRBJ2-7
abundance: few
d_gene: TRBD2
CDR3nt: TGTGCCTGGAGTCCAATCCTGTGGGTAGCGGGAGGAGGATTGGACGAGCAGTACTTC
CDR3aa: CAWSPILWVAGGGLDEQYF

v_gene: TRBV7-2
j_gene: TRBJ2-3
abundance: NA
d_gene: NA
CDR3nt: TGTGCCAGCACCCGATTCCGAGGCCCAAGCCCCACAGATACGCAGTATTTT
CDR3aa: CASTRFRGPSPTDTQYF

v_gene: TRBV24-1
j_gene: TRBJ2-1
abundance: NA
d_gene: NA
CDR3nt: TGTGCCACCAGTGGCGGCGAGGGCAGGTGGGATGAGCAGTTCTTC
CDR3aa: CATSGGEGRWDEQFF

v_gene: TRBV7-9
j_gene: TRBJ2-7
abundance: few
d_gene: NA
CDR3nt: TGTGCCAGCAGCACGGAACTAGCTAGCCTATACGAGCAGTACTTC
CDR3aa: CASSTELASLYEQYF

v_gene: TRBV4-2
j_gene: TRBJ2-1
abundance: NA
d_gene: NA
CDR3nt: TGTGCCAGCAGCCCGTCTTCCCCGGTCTCCTACAATGAGCAGTTCTTC
CDR3aa: CASSPSSPVSYNEQFF

v_gene: TRBV4-3
j_gene: TRBJ2-5
abundance: NA
d_gene: TRBD1
CDR3nt: TGCGCCAGCAGCCCGACTCCGGGACAGGTCCAAGAGACCCAGTACTTC
CDR3aa: CASSPTPGQVQETQYF

v_gene: TRBV7-6
j_gene: TRBJ2-1
abundance: few
d_gene: TRBD2
CDR3nt: TGTGCCAGCAGCCTCGGGCTAGCGGGGTCCTACAATGAGCAGTTCTTC
CDR3aa: CASSLGLAGSYNEQFF

v_gene: TRBV7-6
j_gene: TRBJ2-7
abundance: NA
d_gene: TRBD2
CDR3nt: TGTGCCAGCAGCTTAGCTCTAGCGGGCGGTTCTGAGCAGTACTTC
CDR3aa: CASSLALAGGSEQYF

v_gene: TRBV27
j_gene: TRBJ2-7
abundance: NA
d_gene: NA
CDR3nt: TGTGCCAGCAGCTCCTATCAGGGGCGCGAGCAGTACTTC
CDR3aa: CASSSYQGREQYF

v_gene: TRBV21-1
j_gene: TRBJ2-3
abundance: few
d_gene: NA
CDR3nt: TGTGCCAGCAGCACCTTTCTGCGGGACAGGGGTACCACAGATACGCAGTATTTT
CDR3aa: CASSTFLRDRGTTDTQYF

v_gene: TRBV6-1
j_gene: TRBJ2-7
abundance: NA
d_gene: NA
CDR3nt: TGTGCCAGCACCCGACAGGTCAACTCCTACGAGCAGTACTTC
CDR3aa: CASTRQVNSYEQYF

v_gene: TRBV3-1
j_gene: TRBJ2-1
abundance: few
d_gene: NA
CDR3nt: TGTGCCAGCGCGGGGGCGGTGGCTGAGCAGTTCTTC
CDR3aa: CASAGAVAEQFF

v_gene: TRBV6-5
j_gene: TRBJ2-7
abundance: many
d_gene: NA
CDR3nt: TGTGCCAGCTTCCGGGGCAGGGGCTACGAGCAGTACTTC
CDR3aa: CASFRGRGYEQYF

v_gene: TRBV24-1
j_gene: TRBJ1-2
abundance: NA
d_gene: TRBD1
CDR3nt: TGTGCCACCAGTGATTTGAAGGGGGCACATGGCTACACCTTC
CDR3aa: CATSDLKGAHGYTF

v_gene: TRBV6-5
j_gene: TRBJ2-7
abundance: NA
d_gene: TRBD1
CDR3nt: TGTGCCAGCAGTCGGGACAGGGTGCCATCGGTTGAGCAGTACTTC
CDR3aa: CASSRDRVPSVEQYF

v_gene: TRBV9
j_gene: TRBJ1-4
abundance: many
d_gene: NA
CDR3nt: TGTGCCAGCAGCGTAGGACAGTACGGAGAAAAACTGTTTTTT
CDR3aa: CASSVGQYGEKLFF

v_gene: TRBV11-2
j_gene: TRBJ2-3
abundance: NA
d_gene: TRBD2
CDR3nt: TGTGCCAGCAGCTTTACTAGCGGGCGCACAGATACGCAGTATTTT
CDR3aa: CASSFTSGRTDTQYF

v_gene: TRBV9
j_gene: TRBJ2-3
abundance: NA
d_gene: TRBD2
CDR3nt: TGTGCCAGCAGCTTCAGGACTAGCGGGGGGGCTGGAGATACGCAGTATTTT
CDR3aa: CASSFRTSGGAGDTQYF

v_gene: TRBV29-1
j_gene: TRBJ2-2
abundance: NA
d_gene: NA
CDR3nt: TGCAGCGTCGACCCGGGCAACACCGGGGAGCTGTTTTTT
CDR3aa: CSVDPGNTGELFF

v_gene: TRBV9
j_gene: TRBJ2-4
abundance: few
d_gene: NA
CDR3nt: TGTGCCAGCAGCGTAGATCTCGGCAAAAACATTCAGTACTTC
CDR3aa: CASSVDLGKNIQYF

v_gene: TRBV20-1
j_gene: TRBJ1-2
abundance: NA
d_gene: NA
CDR3nt: TGCAGTGCTAGAAGTGTAAGGGAGGATGGCTACACCTTC
CDR3aa: CSARSVREDGYTF

v_gene: TRBV24-1
j_gene: TRBJ2-1
abundance: NA
d_gene: NA
CDR3nt: TGTGCCACCAGTGATTCCCTCCCGGGATCCTTCATCTTC
CDR3aa: CATSDSLPGSFIF